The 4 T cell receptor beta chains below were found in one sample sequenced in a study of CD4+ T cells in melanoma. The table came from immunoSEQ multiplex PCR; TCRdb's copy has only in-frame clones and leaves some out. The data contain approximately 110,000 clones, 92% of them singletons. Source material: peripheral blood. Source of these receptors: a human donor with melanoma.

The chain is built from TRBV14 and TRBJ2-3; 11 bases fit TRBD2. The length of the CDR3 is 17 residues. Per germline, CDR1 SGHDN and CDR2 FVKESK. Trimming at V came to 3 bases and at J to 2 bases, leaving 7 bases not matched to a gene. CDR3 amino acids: CASSHPGLAGFTDTQYF. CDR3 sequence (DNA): TGTGCCAGCAGCCATCCCGGACTAGCGGGCTTCACAGATACGCAGTATTTT.

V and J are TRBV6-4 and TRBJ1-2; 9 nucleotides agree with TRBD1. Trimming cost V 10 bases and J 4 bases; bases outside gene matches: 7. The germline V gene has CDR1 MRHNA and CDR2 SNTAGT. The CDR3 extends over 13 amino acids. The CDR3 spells CATSDRGSYGYTF. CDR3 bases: TGTGCCACATCGGACAGGGGTAGCTATGGCTACACCTTC.

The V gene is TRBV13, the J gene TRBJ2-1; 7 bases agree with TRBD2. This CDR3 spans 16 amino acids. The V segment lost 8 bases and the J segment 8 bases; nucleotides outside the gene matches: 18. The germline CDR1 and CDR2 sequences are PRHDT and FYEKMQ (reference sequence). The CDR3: CASGIGFGGSSHEQFF. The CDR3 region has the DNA TGTGCCAGCGGGATTGGGTTCGGCGGGAGCTCTCATGAGCAGTTCTTC.

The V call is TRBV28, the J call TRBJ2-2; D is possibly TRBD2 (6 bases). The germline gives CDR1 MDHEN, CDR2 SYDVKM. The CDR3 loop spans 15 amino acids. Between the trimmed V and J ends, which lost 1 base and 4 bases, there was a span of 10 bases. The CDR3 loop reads CASSLSGARTGELFF. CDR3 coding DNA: TGTGCCAGCAGTTTATCGGGAGCTCGCACCGGGGAGCTGTTTTTT.